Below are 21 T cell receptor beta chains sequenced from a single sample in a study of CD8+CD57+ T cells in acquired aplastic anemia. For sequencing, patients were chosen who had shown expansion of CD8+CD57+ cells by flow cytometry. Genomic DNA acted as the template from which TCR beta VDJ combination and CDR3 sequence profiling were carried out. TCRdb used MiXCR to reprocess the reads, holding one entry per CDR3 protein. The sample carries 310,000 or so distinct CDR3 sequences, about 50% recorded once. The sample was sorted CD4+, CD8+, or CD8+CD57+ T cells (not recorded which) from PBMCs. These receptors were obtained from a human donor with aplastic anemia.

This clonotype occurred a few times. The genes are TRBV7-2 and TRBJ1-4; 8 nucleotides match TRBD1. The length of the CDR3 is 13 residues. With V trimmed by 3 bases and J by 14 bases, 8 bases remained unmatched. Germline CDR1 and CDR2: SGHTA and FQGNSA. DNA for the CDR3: TGTGCCAGCAGCTTTGGGACAGGAGAAGGGCTGTTTTTT. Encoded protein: CASSFGTGEGLFF. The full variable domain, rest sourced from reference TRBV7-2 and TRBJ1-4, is GAGVSQSPSNKVTEKGKDVELRCDPISGHTALYWYRQSLGQGLEFLIYFQGNSAPDKSGLPSDRFSAERTGGSVSTLTIQRTQQEDSAVYLCASSFGTGEGLFFGSGTQLSVL.

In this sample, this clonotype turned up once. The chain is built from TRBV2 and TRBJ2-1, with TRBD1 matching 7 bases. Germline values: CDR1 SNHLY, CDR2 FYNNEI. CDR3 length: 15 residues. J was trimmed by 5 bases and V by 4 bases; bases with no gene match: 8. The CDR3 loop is CASSGTGTVNNEQFF. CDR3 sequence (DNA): TGTGCCAGCAGTGGAACCGGGACAGTAAACAATGAGCAGTTCTTC.

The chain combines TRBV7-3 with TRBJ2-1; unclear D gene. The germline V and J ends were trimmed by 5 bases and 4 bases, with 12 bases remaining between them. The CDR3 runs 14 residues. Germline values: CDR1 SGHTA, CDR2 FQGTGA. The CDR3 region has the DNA TGTGCCAGCAGCCACTCTGCTTCGTACAATGAGCAGTTCTTC. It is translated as CASSHSASYNEQFF. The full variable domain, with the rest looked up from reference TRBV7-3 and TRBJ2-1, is GAGVSQTPSNKVTEKGKYVELRCDPISGHTALYWYRQSLGQGPEFLIYFQGTGAADDSGLPNDRFFAVRPEGSVSTLKIQRTERGDSAVYLCASSHSASYNEQFFGPGTRLTVL.

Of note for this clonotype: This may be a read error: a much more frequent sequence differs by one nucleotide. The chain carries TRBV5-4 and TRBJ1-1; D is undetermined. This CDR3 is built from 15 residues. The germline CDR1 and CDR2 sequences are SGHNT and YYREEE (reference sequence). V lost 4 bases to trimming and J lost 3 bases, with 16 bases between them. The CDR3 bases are TGTGCCAGCAGCCTCCCTGACGGAGTGTACACTGAAGCTTTCTTT. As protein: CASSLPDGVYTEAFF.

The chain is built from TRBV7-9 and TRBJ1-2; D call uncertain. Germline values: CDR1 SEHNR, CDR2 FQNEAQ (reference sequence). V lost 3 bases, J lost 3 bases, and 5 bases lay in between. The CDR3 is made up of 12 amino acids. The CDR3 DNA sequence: TGTGCCAGCAGCTTTGACTACTATGGCTACACCTTC. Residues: CASSFDYYGYTF. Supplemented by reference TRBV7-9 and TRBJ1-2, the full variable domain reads DTGVSQNPRHKITKRGQNVTFRCDPISEHNRLYWYRQTLGQGPEFLTYFQNEAQLEKSRLLSDRFSAERPKGSFSTLEIQRTEQGDSAMYLCASSFDYYGYTFGSGTRLTVV.

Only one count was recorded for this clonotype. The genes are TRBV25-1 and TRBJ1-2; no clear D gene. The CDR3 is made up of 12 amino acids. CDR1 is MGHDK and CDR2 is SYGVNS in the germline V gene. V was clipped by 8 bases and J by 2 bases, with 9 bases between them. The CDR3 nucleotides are TGTGCCAGCTTCCACAGAAACTATGGCTACACCTTC. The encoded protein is CASFHRNYGYTF.

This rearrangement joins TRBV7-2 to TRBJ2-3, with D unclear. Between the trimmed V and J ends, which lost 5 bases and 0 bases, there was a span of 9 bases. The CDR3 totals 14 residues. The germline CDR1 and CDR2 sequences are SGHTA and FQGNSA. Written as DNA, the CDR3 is TGTGCCAGCAGCCGTACTCGGAGCACAGATACGCAGTATTTT. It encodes CASSRTRSTDTQYF.

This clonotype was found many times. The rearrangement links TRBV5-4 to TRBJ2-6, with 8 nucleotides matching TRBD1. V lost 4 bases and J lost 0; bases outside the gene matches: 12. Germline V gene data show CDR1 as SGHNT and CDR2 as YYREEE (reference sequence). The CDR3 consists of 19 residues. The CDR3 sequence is CASSLSLAGGGSGANVLTF. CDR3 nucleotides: TGTGCCAGCAGCCTAAGTCTCGCAGGGGGCGGCTCTGGGGCCAACGTCCTGACTTTC.

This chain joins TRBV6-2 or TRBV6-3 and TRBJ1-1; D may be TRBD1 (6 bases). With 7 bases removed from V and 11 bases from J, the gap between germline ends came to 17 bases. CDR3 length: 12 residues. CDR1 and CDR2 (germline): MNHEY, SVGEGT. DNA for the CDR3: TGTGCCAGCACCACCAGGGGAGAGGGGGCTTTCTTT. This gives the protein CASTTRGEGAFF.

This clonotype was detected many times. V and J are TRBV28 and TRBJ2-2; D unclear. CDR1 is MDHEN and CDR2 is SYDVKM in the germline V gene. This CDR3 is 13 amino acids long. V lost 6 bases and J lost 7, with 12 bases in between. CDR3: CASSSGFIGELFF. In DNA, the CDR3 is TGTGCCAGCAGCTCCGGGTTTATCGGGGAGCTGTTTTTT.

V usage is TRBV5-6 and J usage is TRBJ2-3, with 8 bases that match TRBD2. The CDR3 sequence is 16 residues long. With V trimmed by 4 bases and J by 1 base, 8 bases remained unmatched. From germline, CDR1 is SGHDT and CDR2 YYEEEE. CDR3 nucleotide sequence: TGTGCCAGCAGCACCCTGCGGGGGGCCCGCACAGATACGCAGTATTTT. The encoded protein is CASSTLRGARTDTQYF.

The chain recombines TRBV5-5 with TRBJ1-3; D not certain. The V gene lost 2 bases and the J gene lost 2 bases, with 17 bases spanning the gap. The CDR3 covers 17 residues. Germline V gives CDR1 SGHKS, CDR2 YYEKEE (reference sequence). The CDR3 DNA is TGTGCCAGCAGCTTCCAACTAACTGATCCCCCTGGAAACACCATATATTTT. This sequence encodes CASSFQLTDPPGNTIYF.

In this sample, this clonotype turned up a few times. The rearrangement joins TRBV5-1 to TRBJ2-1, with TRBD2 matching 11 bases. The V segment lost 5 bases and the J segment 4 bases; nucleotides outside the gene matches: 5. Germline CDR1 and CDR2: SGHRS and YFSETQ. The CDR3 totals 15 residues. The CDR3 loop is CASSGGTSGYNEQFF. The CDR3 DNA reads TGCGCCAGCAGTGGTGGGACTAGCGGTTACAATGAGCAGTTCTTC.

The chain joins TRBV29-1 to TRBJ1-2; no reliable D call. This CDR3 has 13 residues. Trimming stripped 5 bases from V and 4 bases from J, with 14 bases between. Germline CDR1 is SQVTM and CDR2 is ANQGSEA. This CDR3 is CSVSSDTSYGYTF. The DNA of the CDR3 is TGCAGCGTTTCGTCAGACACATCCTATGGCTACACCTTC.

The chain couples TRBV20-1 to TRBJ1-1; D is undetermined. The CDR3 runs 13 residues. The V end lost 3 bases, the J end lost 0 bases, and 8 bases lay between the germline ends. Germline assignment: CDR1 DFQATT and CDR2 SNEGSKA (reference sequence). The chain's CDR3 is CSARNGLNTEAFF. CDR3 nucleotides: TGCAGTGCTAGGAACGGGCTGAACACTGAAGCTTTCTTT.

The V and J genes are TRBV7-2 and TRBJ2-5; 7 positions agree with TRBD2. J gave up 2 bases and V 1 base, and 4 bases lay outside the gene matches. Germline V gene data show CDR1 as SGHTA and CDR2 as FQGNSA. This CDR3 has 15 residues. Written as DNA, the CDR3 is TGTGCCAGCAGCTTAGGGGACTATGCTCAAGAGACCCAGTACTTC. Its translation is CASSLGDYAQETQYF.

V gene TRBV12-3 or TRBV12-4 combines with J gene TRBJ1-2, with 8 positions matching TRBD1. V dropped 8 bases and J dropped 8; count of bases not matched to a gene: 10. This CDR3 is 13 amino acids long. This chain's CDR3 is CASSRTGSVGYTF. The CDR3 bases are TGTGCCAGCTCAAGGACAGGGAGTGTGGGCTACACCTTC.

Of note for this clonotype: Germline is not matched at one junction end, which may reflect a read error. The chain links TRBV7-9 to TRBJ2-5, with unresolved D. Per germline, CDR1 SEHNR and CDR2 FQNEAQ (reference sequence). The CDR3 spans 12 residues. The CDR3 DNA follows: TGTGCCAGCAGCCCCCTTGGAGCCGAAGCGCACTTC. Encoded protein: CASSPLGAEAHF.

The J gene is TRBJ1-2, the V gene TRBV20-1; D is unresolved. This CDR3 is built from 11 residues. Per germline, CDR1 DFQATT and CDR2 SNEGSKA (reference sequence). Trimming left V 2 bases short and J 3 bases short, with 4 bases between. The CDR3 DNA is TGCAGTGCTAGACCGGACTATGGCTACACCTTC. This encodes CSARPDYGYTF.

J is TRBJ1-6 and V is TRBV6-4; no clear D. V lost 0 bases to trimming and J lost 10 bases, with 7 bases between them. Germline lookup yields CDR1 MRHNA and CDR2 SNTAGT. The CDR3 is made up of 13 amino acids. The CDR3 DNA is TGTGCCAGCAGTGACTCATTTATGTCACCCCTCCACTTT. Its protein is CASSDSFMSPLHF.

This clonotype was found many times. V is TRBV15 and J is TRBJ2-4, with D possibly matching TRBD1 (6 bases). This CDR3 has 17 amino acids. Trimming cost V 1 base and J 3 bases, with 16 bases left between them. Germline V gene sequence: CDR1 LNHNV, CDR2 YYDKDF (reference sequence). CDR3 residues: CATSRGDLGTIKNIQYF. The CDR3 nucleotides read TGTGCCACCAGCAGAGGCGACCTTGGGACAATCAAAAACATTCAGTACTTC.